The clone carrying this T cell receptor (beta chain) appeared many times. TCRdb passed the 5' RACE reads through MiXCR, listing each CDR3 protein once. In the table there are 30,000 to 40,000 distinct CDR3 sequences, under 9.5% of which are singletons. The ends were cut back, 2 bases at V and 6 bases at J, with 5 bases in the middle. This CDR3 is 11 amino acids long. The germline V gene has CDR1 LGHDT and CDR2 YNNKEL (reference sequence). The data are from a study of neurological immune-mediated disorders. This TCR was recovered from a woman between 35 and 50 years old in good health. The chain recombines TRBV3-1 with TRBJ2-7; D gene unclear. Material: PBMCs. The CDR3 here is CASSQWGEQYF. The CDR3, as DNA: TGTGCCAGCAGCCAATGGGGCGAGCAGTACTTC.